This note documents a single T cell receptor beta chain sequence. The protocol was immunoSEQ multiplex PCR, while the TCRdb copy is restricted to in-frame clones and leaves out a portion. The sample shows over 50,000 clones, approximately 80% of them seen only once. This sample was included in a study of OX40 agonist ivuxolimab in advanced cancers. About the research overall: With a range of roughly 20 to 80, age averaged about 59 years, and about 80% were male.

The sequence was obtained from an adult with an advanced solid tumor such as melanoma, head and neck, liver or kidney cancer. The source material was CD4+ or CD8+ T cells sorted from blood, sampled in a trial of the OX40 agonist ivuxolimab.

This chain's CDR3 is CARSSHKRTSGRADTQYF. The DNA for the CDR3 is TGTGCCAGAAGCTCACACAAGCGGACTAGCGGGAGAGCAGATACGCAGTATTTT. This chain uses TRBV5-3 with TRBJ2-3, with 13 bases aligning to TRBD2. TRBV5-3 is identified as an open reading frame with a role that is uncertain. V dropped 3 bases and J dropped 4; count of bases not matched to a gene: 11. CDR3 length: 18 amino acids.